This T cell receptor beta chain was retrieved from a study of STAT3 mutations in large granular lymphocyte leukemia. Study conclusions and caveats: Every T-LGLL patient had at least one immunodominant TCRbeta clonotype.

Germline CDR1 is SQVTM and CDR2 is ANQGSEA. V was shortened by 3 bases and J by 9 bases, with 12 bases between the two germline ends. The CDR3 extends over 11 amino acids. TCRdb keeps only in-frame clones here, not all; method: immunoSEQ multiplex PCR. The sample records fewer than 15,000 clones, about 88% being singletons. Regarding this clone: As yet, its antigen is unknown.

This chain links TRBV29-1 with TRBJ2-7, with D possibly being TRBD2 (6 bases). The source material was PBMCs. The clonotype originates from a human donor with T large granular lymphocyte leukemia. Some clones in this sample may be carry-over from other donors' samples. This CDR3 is CSVEGTPMQYF. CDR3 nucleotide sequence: TGCAGCGTTGAGGGGACTCCGATGCAGTACTTC.